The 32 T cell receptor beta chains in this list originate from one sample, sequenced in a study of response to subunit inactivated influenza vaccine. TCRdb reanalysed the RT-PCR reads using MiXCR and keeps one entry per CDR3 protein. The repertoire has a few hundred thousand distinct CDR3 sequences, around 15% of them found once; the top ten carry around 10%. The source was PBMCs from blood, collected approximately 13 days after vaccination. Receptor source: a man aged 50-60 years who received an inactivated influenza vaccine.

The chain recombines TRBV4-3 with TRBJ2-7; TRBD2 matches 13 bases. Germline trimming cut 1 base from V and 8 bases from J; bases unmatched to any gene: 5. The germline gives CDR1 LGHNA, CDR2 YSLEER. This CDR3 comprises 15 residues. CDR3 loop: CASSQGTSGSRQQYF. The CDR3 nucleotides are TGCGCCAGCAGCCAAGGGACTAGCGGGAGTCGGCAGCAGTACTTC.

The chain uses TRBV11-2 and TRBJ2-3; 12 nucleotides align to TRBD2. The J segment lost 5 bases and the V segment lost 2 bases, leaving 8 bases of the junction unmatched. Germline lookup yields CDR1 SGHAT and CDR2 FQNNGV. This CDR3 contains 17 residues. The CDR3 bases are TGTGCCAGCAGCTTACGACTAGCGGGAGCTGGAGGAGATACGCAGTATTTT. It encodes CASSLRLAGAGGDTQYF.

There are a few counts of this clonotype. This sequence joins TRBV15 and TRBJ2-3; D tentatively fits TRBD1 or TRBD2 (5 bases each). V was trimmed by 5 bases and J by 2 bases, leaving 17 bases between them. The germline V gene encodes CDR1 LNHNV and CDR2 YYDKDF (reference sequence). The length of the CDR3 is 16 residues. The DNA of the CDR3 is TGTGCCACCAGCTGGCATCCCGGGACGGACACAGATACGCAGTATTTT. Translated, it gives CATSWHPGTDTDTQYF.

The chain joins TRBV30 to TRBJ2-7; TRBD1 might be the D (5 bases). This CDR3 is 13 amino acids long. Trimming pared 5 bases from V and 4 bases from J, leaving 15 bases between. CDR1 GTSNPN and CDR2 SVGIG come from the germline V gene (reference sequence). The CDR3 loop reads CAWGLTETYEQYF. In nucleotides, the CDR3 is TGTGCCTGGGGCCTGACAGAGACTTACGAGCAGTACTTC. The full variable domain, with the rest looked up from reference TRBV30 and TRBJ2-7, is SQTIHQWPATLVQPVGSPLSLECTVEGTSNPNLYWYRQAAGRGLQLLFYSVGIGQISSEVPQNLSASRPQDRQFILSSKKLLLSDSGFYLCAWGLTETYEQYFGPGTRLTVT.

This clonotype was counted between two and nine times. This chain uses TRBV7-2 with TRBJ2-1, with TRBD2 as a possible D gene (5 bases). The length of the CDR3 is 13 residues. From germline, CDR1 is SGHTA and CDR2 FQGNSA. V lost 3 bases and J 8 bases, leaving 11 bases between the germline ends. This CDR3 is CASSFRTGDEQFF. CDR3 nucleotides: TGTGCCAGCAGCTTCCGGACTGGCGATGAGCAGTTCTTC.

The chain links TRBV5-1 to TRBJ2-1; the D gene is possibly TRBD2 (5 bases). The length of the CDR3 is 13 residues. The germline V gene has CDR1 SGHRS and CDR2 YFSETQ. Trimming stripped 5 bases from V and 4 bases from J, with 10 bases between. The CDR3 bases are TGCGCCAGCAGATTCGACTATTACAATGAGCAGTTCTTC. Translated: CASRFDYYNEQFF.

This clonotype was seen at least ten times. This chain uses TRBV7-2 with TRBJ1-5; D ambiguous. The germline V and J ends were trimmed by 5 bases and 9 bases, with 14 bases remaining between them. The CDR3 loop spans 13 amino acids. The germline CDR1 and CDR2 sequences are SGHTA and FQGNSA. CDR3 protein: CASSPVDGVPQHF. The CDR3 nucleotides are TGTGCCAGCAGCCCGGTGGATGGGGTGCCCCAGCATTTT.

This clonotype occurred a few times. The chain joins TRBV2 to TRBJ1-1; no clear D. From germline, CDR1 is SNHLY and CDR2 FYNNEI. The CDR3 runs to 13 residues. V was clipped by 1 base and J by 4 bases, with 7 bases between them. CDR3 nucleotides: TGTGCCAGCAGTGAAGGTTGGGGCACTGAAGCTTTCTTT. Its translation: CASSEGWGTEAFF.

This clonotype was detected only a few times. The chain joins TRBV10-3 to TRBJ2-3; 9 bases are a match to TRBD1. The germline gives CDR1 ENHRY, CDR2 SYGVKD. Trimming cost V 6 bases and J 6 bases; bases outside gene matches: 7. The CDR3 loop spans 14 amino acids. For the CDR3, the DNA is TGTGCCATCAGGCCGGGACAGGGAGTGGATACGCAGTATTTT. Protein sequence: CAIRPGQGVDTQYF.

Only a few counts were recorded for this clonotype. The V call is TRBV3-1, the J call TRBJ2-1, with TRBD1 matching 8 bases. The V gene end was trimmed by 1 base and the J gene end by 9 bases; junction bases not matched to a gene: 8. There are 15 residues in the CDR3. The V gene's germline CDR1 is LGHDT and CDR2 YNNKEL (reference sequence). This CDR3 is CASSQGTGKFSEQFF. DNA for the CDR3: TGTGCCAGCAGCCAAGGGACAGGGAAGTTTAGTGAGCAGTTCTTC.

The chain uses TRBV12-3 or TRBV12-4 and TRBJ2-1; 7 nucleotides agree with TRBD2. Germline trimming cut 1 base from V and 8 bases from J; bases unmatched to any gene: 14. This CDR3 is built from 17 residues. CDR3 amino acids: CASSLGPESGINHEQFF. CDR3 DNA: TGTGCCAGCAGTTTAGGCCCGGAAAGCGGGATAAACCATGAGCAGTTCTTC.

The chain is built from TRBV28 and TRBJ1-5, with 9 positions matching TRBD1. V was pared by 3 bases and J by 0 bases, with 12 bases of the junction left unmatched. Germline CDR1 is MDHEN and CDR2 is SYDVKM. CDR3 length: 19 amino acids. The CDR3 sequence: CASSFPGQGEFISNQPQHF. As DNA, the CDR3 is TGTGCCAGCAGTTTTCCGGGACAGGGTGAATTCATTAGCAATCAGCCCCAGCATTTT.

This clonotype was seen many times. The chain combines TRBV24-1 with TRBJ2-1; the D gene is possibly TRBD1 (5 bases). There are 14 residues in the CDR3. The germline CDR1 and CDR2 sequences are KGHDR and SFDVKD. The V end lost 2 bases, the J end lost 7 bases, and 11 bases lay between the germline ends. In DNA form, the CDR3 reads TGTGCCACCAGTGATTCCCCAGGGATAAATGAGCAGTTCTTC. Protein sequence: CATSDSPGINEQFF.

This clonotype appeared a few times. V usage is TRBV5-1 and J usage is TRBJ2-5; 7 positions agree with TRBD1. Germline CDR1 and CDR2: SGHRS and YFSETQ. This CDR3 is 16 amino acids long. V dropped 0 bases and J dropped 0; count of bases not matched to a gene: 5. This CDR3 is CASSLGDRANQETQYF. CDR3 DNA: TGCGCCAGCAGCTTGGGGGACAGAGCTAACCAAGAGACCCAGTACTTC.

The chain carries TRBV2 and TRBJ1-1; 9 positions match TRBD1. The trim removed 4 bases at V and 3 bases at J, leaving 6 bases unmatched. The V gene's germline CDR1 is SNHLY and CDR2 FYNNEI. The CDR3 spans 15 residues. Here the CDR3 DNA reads TGTGCCAGCAGTGTTACAGGGGGCGTATACACTGAAGCTTTCTTT. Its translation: CASSVTGGVYTEAFF.

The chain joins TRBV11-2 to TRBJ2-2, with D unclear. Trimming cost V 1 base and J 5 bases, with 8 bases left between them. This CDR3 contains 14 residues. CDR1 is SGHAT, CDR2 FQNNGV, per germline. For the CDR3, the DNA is TGTGCCAGCAGCTTAGTCCGTAGGACCGGGGAGCTGTTTTTT. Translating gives CASSLVRRTGELFF.

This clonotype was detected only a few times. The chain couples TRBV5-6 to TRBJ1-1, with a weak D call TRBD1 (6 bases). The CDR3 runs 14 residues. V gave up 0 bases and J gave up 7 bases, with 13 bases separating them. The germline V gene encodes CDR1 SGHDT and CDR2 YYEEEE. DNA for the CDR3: TGTGCCAGCAGCTTGGAGCTACTACAGGGTGAAGCTTTCTTT. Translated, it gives CASSLELLQGEAFF.

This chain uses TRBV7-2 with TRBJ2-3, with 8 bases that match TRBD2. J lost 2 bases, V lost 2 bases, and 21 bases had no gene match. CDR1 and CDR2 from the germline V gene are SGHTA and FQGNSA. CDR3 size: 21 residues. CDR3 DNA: TGTGCCAGCAGCTTACGCTACGGGACTAGTGGGGAGGGAGGGCACACAGATACGCAGTATTTT. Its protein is CASSLRYGTSGEGGHTDTQYF.

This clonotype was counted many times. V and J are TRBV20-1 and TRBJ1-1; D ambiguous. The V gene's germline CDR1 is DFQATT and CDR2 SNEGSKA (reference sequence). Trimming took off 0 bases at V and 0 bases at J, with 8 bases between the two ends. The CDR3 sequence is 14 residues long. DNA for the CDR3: TGCAGTGCTAGAGATCGCCGGGTGAACACTGAAGCTTTCTTT. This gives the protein CSARDRRVNTEAFF.

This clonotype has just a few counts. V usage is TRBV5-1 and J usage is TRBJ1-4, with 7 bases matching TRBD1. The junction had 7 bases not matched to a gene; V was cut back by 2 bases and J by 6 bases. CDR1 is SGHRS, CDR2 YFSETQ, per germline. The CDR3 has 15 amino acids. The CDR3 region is CASSFTGQSDEKLFF. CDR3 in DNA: TGCGCCAGCAGCTTTACGGGACAGTCAGATGAAAAACTGTTTTTT.

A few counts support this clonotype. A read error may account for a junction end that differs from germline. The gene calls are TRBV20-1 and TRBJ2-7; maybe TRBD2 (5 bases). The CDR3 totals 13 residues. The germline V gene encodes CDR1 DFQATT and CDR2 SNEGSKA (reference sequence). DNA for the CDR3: TGCAGCGCTAGGGCGGGCCTGTCCTACGAGCAGTACTTC. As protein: CSARAGLSYEQYF.

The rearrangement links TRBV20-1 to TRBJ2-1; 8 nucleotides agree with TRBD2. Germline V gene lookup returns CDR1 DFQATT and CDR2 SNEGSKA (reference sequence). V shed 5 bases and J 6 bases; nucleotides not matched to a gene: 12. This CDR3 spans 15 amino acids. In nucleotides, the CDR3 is TGCAGTGCTGTACGGGGGGGCCTAACTGGCAATGAGCAGTTCTTC. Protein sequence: CSAVRGGLTGNEQFF.

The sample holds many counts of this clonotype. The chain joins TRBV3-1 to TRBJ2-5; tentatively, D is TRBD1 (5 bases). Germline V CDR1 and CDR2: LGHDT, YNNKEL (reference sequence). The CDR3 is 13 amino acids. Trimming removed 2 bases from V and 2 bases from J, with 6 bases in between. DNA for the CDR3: TGTGCCAGCAGCCAAAGACAGCAAGAGACCCAGTACTTC. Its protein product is CASSQRQQETQYF.

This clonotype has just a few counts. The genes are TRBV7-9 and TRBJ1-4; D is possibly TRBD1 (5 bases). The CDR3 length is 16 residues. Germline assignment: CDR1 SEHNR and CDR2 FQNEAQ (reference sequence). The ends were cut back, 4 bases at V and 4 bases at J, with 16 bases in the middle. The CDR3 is CASSSGIGGNNEKLFF. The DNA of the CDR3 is TGTGCCAGCAGCTCCGGTATCGGGGGAAATAATGAAAAACTGTTTTTT.

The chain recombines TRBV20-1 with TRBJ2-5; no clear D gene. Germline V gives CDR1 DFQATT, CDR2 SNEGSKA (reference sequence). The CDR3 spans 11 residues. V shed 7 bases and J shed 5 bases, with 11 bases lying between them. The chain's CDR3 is CSGQILETQYF. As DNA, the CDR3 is TGCAGTGGTCAGATACTCGAGACCCAGTACTTC.

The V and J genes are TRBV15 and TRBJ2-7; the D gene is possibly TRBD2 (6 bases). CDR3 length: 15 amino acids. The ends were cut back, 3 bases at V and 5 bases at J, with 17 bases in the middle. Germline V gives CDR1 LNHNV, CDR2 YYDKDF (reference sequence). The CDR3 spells CATSSHLASGHEQYF. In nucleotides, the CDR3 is TGTGCCACCAGCAGCCACCTAGCGTCGGGCCACGAGCAGTACTTC.

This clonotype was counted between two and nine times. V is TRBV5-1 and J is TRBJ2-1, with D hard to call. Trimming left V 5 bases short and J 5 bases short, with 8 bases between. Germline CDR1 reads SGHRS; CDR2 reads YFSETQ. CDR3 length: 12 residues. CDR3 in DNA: TGCGCCAGCAGGCTGCATGACAATGAGCAGTTCTTC. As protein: CASRLHDNEQFF. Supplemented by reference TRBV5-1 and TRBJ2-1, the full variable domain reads KAGVTQTPRYLIKTRGQQVTLSCSPISGHRSVSWYQQTPGQGLQFLFEYFSETQRNKGNFPGRFSGRQFSNSRSEMNVSTLELGDSALYLCASRLHDNEQFFGPGTRLTVL.

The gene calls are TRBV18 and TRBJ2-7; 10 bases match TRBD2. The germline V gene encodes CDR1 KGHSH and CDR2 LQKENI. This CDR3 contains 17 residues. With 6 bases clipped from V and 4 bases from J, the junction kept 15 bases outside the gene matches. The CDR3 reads CASSPVSSLAGVYEQYF. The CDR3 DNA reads TGTGCCAGCTCTCCAGTCAGCTCCCTAGCGGGAGTGTACGAGCAGTACTTC.

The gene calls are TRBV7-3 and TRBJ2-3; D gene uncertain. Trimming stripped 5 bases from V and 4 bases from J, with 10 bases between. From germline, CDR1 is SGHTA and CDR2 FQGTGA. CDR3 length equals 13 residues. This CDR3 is CASSPPNADTQYF. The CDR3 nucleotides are TGTGCCAGCAGCCCCCCCAATGCAGATACGCAGTATTTT.

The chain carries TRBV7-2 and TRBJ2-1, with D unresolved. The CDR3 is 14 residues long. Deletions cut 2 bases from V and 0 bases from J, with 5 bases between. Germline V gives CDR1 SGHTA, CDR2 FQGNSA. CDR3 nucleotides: TGTGCCAGCAGCTTACAGGCCTCCTACAATGAGCAGTTCTTC. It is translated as CASSLQASYNEQFF.

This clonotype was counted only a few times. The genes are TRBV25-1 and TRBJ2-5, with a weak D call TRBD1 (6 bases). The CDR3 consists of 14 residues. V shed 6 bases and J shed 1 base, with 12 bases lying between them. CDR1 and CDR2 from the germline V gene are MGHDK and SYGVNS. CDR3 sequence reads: CASRDSTFQETQYF. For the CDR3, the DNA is TGTGCCAGCAGGGACAGCACGTTCCAAGAGACCCAGTACTTC.

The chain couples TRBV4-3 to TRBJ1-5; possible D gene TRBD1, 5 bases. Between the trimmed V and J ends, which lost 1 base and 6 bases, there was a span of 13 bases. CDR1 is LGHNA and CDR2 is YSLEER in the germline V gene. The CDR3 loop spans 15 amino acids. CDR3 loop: CASSQVVGTGQPQHF. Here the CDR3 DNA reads TGCGCCAGCAGCCAAGTAGTTGGGACGGGTCAGCCCCAGCATTTT.